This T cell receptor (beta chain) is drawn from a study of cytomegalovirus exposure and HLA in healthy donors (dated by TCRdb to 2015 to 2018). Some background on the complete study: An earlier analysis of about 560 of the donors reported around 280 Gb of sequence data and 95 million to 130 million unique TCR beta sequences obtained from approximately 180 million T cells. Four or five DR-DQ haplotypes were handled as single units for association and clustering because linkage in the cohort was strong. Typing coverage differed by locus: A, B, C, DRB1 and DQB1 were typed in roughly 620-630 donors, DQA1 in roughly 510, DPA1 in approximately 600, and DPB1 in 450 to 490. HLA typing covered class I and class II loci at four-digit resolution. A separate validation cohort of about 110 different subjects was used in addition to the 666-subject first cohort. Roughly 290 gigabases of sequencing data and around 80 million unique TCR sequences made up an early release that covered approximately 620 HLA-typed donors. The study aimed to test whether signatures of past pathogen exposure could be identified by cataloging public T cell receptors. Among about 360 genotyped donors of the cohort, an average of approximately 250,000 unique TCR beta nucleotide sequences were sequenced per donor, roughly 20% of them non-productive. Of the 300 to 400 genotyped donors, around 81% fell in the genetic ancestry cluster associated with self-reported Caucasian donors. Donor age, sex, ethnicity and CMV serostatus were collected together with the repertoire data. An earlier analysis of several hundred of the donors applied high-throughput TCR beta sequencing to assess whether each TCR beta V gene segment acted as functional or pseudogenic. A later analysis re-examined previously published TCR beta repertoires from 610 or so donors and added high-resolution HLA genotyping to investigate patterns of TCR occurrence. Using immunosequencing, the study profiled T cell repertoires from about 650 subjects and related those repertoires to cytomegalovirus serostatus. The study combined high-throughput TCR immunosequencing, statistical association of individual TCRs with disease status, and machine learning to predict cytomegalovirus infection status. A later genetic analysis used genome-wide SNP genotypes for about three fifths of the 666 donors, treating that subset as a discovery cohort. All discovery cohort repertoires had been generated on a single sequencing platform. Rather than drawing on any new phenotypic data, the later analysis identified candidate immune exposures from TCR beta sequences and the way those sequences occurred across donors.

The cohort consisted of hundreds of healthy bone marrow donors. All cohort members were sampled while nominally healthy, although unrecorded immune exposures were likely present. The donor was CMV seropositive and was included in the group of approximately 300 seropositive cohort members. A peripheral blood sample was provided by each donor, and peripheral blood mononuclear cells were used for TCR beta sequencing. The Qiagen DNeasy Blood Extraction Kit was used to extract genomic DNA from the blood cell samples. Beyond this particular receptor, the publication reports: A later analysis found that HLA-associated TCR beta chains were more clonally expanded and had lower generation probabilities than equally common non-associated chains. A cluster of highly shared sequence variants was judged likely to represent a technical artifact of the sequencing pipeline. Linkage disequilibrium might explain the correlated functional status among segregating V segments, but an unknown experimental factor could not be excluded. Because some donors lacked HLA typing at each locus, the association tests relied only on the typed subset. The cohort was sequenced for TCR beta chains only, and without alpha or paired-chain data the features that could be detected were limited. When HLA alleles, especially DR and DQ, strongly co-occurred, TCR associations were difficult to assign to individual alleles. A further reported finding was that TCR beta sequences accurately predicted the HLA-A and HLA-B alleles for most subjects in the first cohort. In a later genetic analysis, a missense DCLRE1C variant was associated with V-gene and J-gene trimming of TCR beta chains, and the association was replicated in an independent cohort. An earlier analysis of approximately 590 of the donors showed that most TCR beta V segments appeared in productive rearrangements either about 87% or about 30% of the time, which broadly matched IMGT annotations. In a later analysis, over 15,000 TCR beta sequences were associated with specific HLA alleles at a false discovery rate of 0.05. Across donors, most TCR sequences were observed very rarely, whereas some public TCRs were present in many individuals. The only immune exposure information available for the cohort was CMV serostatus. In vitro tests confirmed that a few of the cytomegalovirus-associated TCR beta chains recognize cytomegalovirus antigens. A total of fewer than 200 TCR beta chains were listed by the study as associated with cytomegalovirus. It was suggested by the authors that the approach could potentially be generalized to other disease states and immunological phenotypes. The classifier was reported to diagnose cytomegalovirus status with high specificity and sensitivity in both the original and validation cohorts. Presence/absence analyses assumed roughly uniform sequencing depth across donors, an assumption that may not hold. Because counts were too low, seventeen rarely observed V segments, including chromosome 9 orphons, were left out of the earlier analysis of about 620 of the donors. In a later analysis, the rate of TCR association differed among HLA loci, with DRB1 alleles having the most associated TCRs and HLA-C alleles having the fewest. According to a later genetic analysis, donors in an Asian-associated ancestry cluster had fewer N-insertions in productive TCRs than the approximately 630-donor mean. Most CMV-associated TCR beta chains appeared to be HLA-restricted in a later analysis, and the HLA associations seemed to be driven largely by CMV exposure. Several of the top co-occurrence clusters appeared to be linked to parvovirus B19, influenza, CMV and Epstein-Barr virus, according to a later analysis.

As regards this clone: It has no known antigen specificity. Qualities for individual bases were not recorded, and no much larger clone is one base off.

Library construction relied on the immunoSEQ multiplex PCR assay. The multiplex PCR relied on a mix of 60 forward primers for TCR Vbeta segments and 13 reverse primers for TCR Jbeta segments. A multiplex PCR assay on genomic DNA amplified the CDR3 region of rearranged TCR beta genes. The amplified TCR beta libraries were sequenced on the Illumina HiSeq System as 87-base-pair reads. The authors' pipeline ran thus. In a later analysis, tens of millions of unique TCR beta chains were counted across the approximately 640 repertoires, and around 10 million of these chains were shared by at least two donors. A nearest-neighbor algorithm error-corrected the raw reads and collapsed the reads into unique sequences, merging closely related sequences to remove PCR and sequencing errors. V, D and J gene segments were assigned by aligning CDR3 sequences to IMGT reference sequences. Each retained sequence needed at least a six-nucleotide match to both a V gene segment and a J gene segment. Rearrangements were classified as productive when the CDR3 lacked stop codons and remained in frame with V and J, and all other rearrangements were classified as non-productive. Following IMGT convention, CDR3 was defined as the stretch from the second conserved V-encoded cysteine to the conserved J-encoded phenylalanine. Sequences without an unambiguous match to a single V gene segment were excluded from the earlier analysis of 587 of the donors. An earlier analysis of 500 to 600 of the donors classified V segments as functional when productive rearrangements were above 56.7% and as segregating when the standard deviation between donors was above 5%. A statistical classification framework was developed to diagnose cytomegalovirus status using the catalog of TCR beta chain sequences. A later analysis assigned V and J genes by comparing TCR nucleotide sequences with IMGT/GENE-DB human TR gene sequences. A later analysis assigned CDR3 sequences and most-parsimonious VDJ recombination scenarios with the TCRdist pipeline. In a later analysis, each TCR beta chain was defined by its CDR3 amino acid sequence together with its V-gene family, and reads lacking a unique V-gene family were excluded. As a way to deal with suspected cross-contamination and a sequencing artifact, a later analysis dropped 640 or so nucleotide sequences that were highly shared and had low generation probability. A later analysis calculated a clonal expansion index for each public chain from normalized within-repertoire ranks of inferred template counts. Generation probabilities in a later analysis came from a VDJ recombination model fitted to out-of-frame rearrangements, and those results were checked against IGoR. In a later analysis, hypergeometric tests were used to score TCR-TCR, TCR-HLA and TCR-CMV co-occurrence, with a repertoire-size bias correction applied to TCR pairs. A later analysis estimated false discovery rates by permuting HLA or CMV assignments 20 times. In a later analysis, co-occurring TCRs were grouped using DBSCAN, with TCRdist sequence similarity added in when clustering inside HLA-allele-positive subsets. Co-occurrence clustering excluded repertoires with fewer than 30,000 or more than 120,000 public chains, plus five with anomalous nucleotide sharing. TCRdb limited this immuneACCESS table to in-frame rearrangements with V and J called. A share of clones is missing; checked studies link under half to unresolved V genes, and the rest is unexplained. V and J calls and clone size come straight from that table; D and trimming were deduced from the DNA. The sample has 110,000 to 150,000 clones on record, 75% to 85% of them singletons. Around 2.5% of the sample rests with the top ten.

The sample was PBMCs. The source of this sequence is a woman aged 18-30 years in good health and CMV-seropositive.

The CDR3 protein is CASSPFAGSPQETQYF. The sequenced DNA: TGCGCCAGCAGCCCCTTTGCGGGGAGCCCTCAAGAGACCCAGTACTTC. The chain links TRBV4-3 with TRBJ2-5; perhaps TRBD2 is the D gene, with 6 bases matching. V is shortened by 4 bases, J by 2 bases, and the region joining them spans 17 bases. From the cysteine up to the phenylalanine, the CDR3 has a length of 16 residues. Only the CDR3 part of the read is kept: 48 bases, read in frame from the first base. The germline V gene gives CDR1 as LGHNA and CDR2 as YSLEER.